This T cell receptor beta chain came from a study of beta chain features in type 1 diabetes. Study results and limitations: All four CD4+ subsets from Type 1 diabetes patients carried moderately but significantly shorter TCRB CDR3s.

This clone has only a few counts. Its matching antigen is unknown. Staining for CD45RO/CCR7/CD25/CD127/CD95/CD27 allowed sorting of CD4+ naive, central memory, regulatory and stem cell-like memory cells. What was sequenced were expressed TCRB transcripts, since all of the isolated RNA had been reverse transcribed. Profiled with immunoSEQ multiplex PCR; TCRdb holds only in-frame clones, not every one. The sample records some 240,000 clones, 15% to 20% being singletons. Germline lookup yields CDR1 DFQATT and CDR2 SNEGSKA (reference sequence). Trimming cost V 4 bases and J 8 bases, with 6 bases left between them. This CDR3 has 10 amino acids.

The sequenced sample was naive CD4+ T cells from blood. This clonotype was sampled from a man aged 25-40 years with type 1 diabetes. The chain has TRBV20-1 and TRBJ2-1; D is unclear. CDR3 in amino acids: CSATPYEQFF. The CDR3 DNA reads as TGCAGTGCTACCCCCTATGAGCAGTTCTTC.